The rows below give T cell receptor beta chains drawn from one sample of a study of T cells in Graves' hyperthyroidism and ophthalmopathy. TCRdb recomputed calls from the multiplex PCR reads with MiXCR, one row per CDR3 protein. The sample holds around 390,000 distinct CDR3 sequences, around 13% seen once. The sample comprised blood. The receptors originated from a woman aged 25 to 39 with Graves' ophthalmopathy. Each CDR3 is given without its conserved first and last residue.

cdr3_aa: ASSSLGDNTYNEQF; cdr3_length: 14; v_call: TRBV7-3
cdr3_aa: ASSADLAGANEQF; cdr3_length: 13; v_call: TRBV28
cdr3_aa: ASSTDTNEKLF; cdr3_length: 11; v_call: TRBV18
cdr3_aa: ASSIQLQGYEQF; cdr3_length: 12; v_call: TRBV19
cdr3_aa: ASSPDQRGTGELF; cdr3_length: 13; v_call: TRBV5-6
cdr3_aa: SVESPRGQSTDTQY; cdr3_length: 14; v_call: TRBV29-1
cdr3_aa: ASSFGNRVITNEKLF; cdr3_length: 15; v_call: TRBV5-1
cdr3_aa: ASSSGGANEQF; cdr3_length: 11; v_call: TRBV11-2
cdr3_aa: ASRRGQGAREQY; cdr3_length: 12; v_call: TRBV6-1
cdr3_aa: SARDGHRTYEQY; cdr3_length: 12; v_call: TRBV20-1
cdr3_aa: ASSPREELAKNIQY; cdr3_length: 14; v_call: TRBV13
cdr3_aa: ASSFTEGQPQH; cdr3_length: 11; v_call: TRBV7-2
cdr3_aa: ASRSGGSNYGYT; cdr3_length: 12; v_call: TRBV2
cdr3_aa: AISDRIESSTDTQY; cdr3_length: 14; v_call: TRBV10-3
cdr3_aa: ASSLGTSGGFEQF; cdr3_length: 13; v_call: TRBV12-3/TRBV12-4
cdr3_aa: ATSDSEGRSYGYT; cdr3_length: 13; v_call: TRBV24-1
cdr3_aa: ASSVVLISISYEQY; cdr3_length: 14; v_call: TRBV9
cdr3_aa: ASSPTGKETQY; cdr3_length: 11; v_call: TRBV28
cdr3_aa: ASSSQLTSGGQETQY; cdr3_length: 15; v_call: TRBV7-2
cdr3_aa: ATSGQLGMPQH; cdr3_length: 11; v_call: TRBV15
cdr3_aa: SARSGQGEPGELF; cdr3_length: 13; v_call: TRBV20-1
cdr3_aa: ASSSKGNTGELF; cdr3_length: 12; v_call: TRBV7-3
cdr3_aa: ASSLVDSFYEQY; cdr3_length: 12; v_call: TRBV5-1
cdr3_aa: ASRATVSTDTQY; cdr3_length: 12; v_call: TRBV6-1
cdr3_aa: ASSLDRRNTDTQY; cdr3_length: 13; v_call: TRBV7-2
cdr3_aa: ASSWGRVAKNIQY; cdr3_length: 13; v_call: TRBV28
cdr3_aa: ASSQGLFVELF; cdr3_length: 11; v_call: TRBV7-2
cdr3_aa: ASSPLGQTQY; cdr3_length: 10; v_call: TRBV9
cdr3_aa: ASRGASTDTQY; cdr3_length: 11; v_call: TRBV9
cdr3_aa: ASSPTGLAGGPAYEQF; cdr3_length: 16; v_call: TRBV11-1
cdr3_aa: ASSDVGTGFLETQY; cdr3_length: 14; v_call: TRBV2
cdr3_aa: ASSRTESYEQY; cdr3_length: 11; v_call: TRBV3-1
cdr3_aa: ASSRRSYEQF; cdr3_length: 10; v_call: TRBV7-2
cdr3_aa: ASSGDMGSSYEQY; cdr3_length: 13; v_call: TRBV5-5
cdr3_aa: ASSITAVDSGNTIY; cdr3_length: 14; v_call: TRBV6-1
cdr3_aa: SASPATGISNQPQH; cdr3_length: 14; v_call: TRBV20-1
cdr3_aa: ASRQVDYGYT; cdr3_length: 10; v_call: TRBV2
cdr3_aa: SARQLAKNIQY; cdr3_length: 11; v_call: TRBV20-1
cdr3_aa: ASSPDEVAYEQY; cdr3_length: 12; v_call: TRBV18
cdr3_aa: ASSYRGLGTEAF; cdr3_length: 12; v_call: TRBV25-1
cdr3_aa: ASSRDVNTEAF; cdr3_length: 11; v_call: TRBV2
cdr3_aa: ASSRTGNSGTEAF; cdr3_length: 13; v_call: TRBV27
cdr3_aa: ASRIDGSYEQY; cdr3_length: 11; v_call: TRBV12-3/TRBV12-4
cdr3_aa: SAREGQTNSPLH; cdr3_length: 12; v_call: TRBV20-1
cdr3_aa: SARVGNRGGREPDTQY; cdr3_length: 16; v_call: TRBV20-1
cdr3_aa: ASSYGTGYSGELF; cdr3_length: 13; v_call: TRBV7-2
cdr3_aa: ASSPGGGQGWANVLT; cdr3_length: 15; v_call: TRBV11-3
cdr3_aa: ASSHLGTDTYEQY; cdr3_length: 13; v_call: TRBV11-1
cdr3_aa: ASSGLAGGGTQY; cdr3_length: 12; v_call: TRBV2
cdr3_aa: ASRGSTITDTQY; cdr3_length: 12; v_call: TRBV5-4
cdr3_aa: ASDTQEAYGYT; cdr3_length: 11; v_call: TRBV30
cdr3_aa: ASRQGANTEAF; cdr3_length: 11; v_call: TRBV10-3